These 4 T cell receptor beta chains originate from one sample sequenced in a study of graft-versus-host responses after intestinal transplantation. Some clones are missing from TCRdb's copy, which holds only in-frame ones; the method was immunoSEQ multiplex PCR. Among some 45,000 clones, 91% were seen once, and the ten largest hold approximately 4.7%. The sequencing used PBMCs, collected 524 days after transplant. These receptors originate from a human patient who received an intestinal transplant, so some T cells may come from the graft donor.

For this clone: Other DNA sequences in the sample encode the same CDR3. J is TRBJ2-3 and V is TRBV9, with D maybe TRBD1 (5 bases). The CDR3 loop spans 14 amino acids. CDR1 and CDR2 (germline): SGDLS, YYNGEE. V was pared by 3 bases and J by 4 bases, with 12 bases between. The CDR3 DNA reads as TGTGCCAGCAGCGCGACAGAGTTCTCAGATACGCAGTATTTT. Translation gives CASSATEFSDTQYF.

This rearrangement joins TRBV27 to TRBJ2-4; 7 bases align to TRBD2. Germline loops: CDR1 MNHEY, CDR2 SMNVEV (reference sequence). After removal of 5 bases from V and 16 bases from J, the junction contained 11 bases not matched to a gene. This CDR3 region has 12 residues. CDR3 in amino acids: CASSPLAGDLYF. The CDR3 nucleotides read TGTGCCAGCAGTCCCCTGGCGGGAGATTTATACTTC.

The chain links TRBV7-2 to TRBJ2-1; D is undetermined. V lost 5 bases and J 7 bases, leaving 6 bases between the germline ends. Per the germline V gene, CDR1 is SGHTA and CDR2 is FQGNSA. This CDR3 spans 11 amino acids. CDR3: CASSTLNEQFF. CDR3 nucleotides: TGTGCCAGCAGCACGCTGAATGAGCAGTTCTTC.

V gene TRBV18 combines with J gene TRBJ2-3; D is undetermined. CDR3 length: 13 amino acids. V was clipped by 4 bases and J by 6 bases, with 11 bases between them. Germline V gives CDR1 KGHSH, CDR2 LQKENI. CDR3 region: CASSRVLRDTQYF. The DNA of the CDR3 is TGTGCCAGCTCACGGGTTTTACGGGATACGCAGTATTTT.